A single sample gave rise to the 30 T cell receptor beta chains below, sequenced in a study of CD8 T cells in Susac syndrome. RNA totalling about 0.5 to 1 ug underwent reverse transcription with random hexamers. MiXCR, run by TCRdb on the immunoSEQ multiplex PCR reads, gives a single entry per CDR3 protein. The sample contains hundreds of thousands of distinct CDR3 sequences, roughly 85% of which appear only once. The specimen was CD8+ T cells from PBMCs. The receptors here all came from a human donor with multiple sclerosis.

This clonotype was counted only a few times. The chain joins TRBV7-9 to TRBJ1-5; a weak D match, TRBD1 (6 bases). The CDR3 is 15 amino acids. CDR1 SEHNR and CDR2 FQNEAQ come from the germline V gene (reference sequence). V dropped 4 bases and J dropped 3 bases, with 13 bases sitting between them. CDR3 region: CASSYSQGFNQPQHF. The CDR3 DNA is TGTGCCAGCAGCTACAGCCAGGGGTTCAATCAGCCCCAGCATTTT.

The chain recombines TRBV20-1 with TRBJ1-5, with 8 bases matching TRBD1. This CDR3 has 14 residues. The junction had 6 bases not matched to a gene; V was cut back by 6 bases and J by 2 bases. CDR1 is DFQATT and CDR2 is SNEGSKA in the germline V gene (reference sequence). The CDR3 sequence: CSASQGARNQPQHF. DNA for the CDR3: TGCAGTGCCTCCCAGGGGGCGCGCAATCAGCCCCAGCATTTT.

This CDR3 reads CSASGGEPQHF. The CDR3 nucleotides read TGCAGTGCTAGCGGCGGGGAGCCCCAGCATTTT. This rearrangement joins TRBV20-1 to TRBJ1-5; D is undetermined. Germline V CDR1 and CDR2: DFQATT, SNEGSKA (reference sequence). The CDR3 has 11 amino acids. V lost 3 bases to trimming and J lost 8 bases, with 8 bases between them.

Details on this clonotype: Its ends do not fully match the called genes, so a read error is possible. CDR3 region: CAGSDGREEKETQYF. CDR3 sequence (DNA): TGTGCCGGCAGTGACGGGCGGGAGGAGAAAGAGACCCAGTACTTC. V is TRBV25-1 and J is TRBJ2-5; 8 nucleotides align to TRBD2. The CDR3 contains 15 residues. The germline CDR1 and CDR2 sequences are MGHDK and SYGVNS.

The chain employs TRBV29-1 and TRBJ1-2; no firm D call. This CDR3 comprises 14 residues. V dropped 4 bases and J dropped 3 bases, with 15 bases sitting between them. Germline CDR1 and CDR2: SQVTM and ANQGSEA. The CDR3 loop is CSVVSPGSDYGYTF. CDR3 nucleotides: TGCAGCGTTGTTTCTCCGGGATCGGACTATGGCTACACCTTC.

The J gene is TRBJ2-7, the V gene TRBV28; D gene ambiguous. V lost 0 bases and J 5 bases, leaving 2 bases between the germline ends. CDR3 size: 11 residues. Germline CDR1 is MDHEN and CDR2 is SYDVKM. For the CDR3, the DNA is TGTGCCAGCAGTTTATGCCACGAGCAGTACTTC. It codes for CASSLCHEQYF.

The V and J genes are TRBV20-1 and TRBJ2-3; 15 positions match TRBD2. Germline V gene sequence: CDR1 DFQATT, CDR2 SNEGSKA (reference sequence). CDR3 length: 17 amino acids. V gave up 5 bases and J gave up 0 bases; unmatched junction bases: 6. CDR3 region: CSAAGTSGRRSTDTQYF. The DNA of the CDR3 is TGCAGTGCTGCAGGGACTAGCGGGAGGAGGAGCACAGATACGCAGTATTTT.

V gene TRBV6-6 combines with J gene TRBJ2-2; 12 bases align to TRBD2. Germline values: CDR1 MNHNY, CDR2 SVGAGI (reference sequence). V lost 10 bases to trimming and J lost 8 bases; unmatched junction nucleotides: 14. CDR3 length: 16 residues. The CDR3 loop is CATDRLAGGPTGELFF. DNA for the CDR3: TGTGCCACCGACAGGCTAGCGGGAGGGCCGACTGGGGAGCTGTTTTTT.

The chain's CDR3 is CASSNRQGRNEKLFF. The CDR3, as DNA: TGTGCCAGCAGTAATCGACAGGGACGAAATGAAAAACTGTTTTTT. The chain combines TRBV25-1 with TRBJ1-4, with TRBD1 matching 7 bases. Germline V lookup: CDR1 MGHDK, CDR2 SYGVNS. Trimming removed 5 bases from V and 5 bases from J; junction bases left unmatched: 8. This CDR3 contains 15 residues.

The chain uses TRBV29-1 and TRBJ1-1, with D tentatively TRBD1 (5 bases). The CDR3 extends over 13 amino acids. Trimming left V 1 base short and J 6 bases short, with 12 bases between. Germline V gene data show CDR1 as SQVTM and CDR2 as ANQGSEA. The CDR3 region is CSVEVGGRPEAFF. In DNA form, the CDR3 reads TGCAGCGTTGAAGTTGGGGGACGGCCTGAAGCTTTCTTT.

V is TRBV28 and J is TRBJ1-5, with TRBD1 as a possible D gene (5 bases). V lost 1 base, J lost 1 base, and 11 bases lay in between. Per the germline V gene, CDR1 is MDHEN and CDR2 is SYDVKM. CDR3 length: 16 residues. The CDR3 spells CASSLLEGTSNQPQHF. The CDR3 DNA is TGTGCCAGCAGTTTATTAGAGGGGACGAGCAATCAGCCCCAGCATTTT.

This sequence joins TRBV24-1 and TRBJ2-1, with 10 bases that match TRBD2. CDR1 is KGHDR, CDR2 SFDVKD, per germline. The CDR3 has 15 amino acids. V lost 1 base and J lost 10; bases outside the gene matches: 6. Here the CDR3 DNA reads TGTGCCACCAGTGATTTCAAGATTAGCGGGGGGGAGCAGTTCTTC. This gives the protein CATSDFKISGGEQFF.

V gene TRBV7-6 combines with J gene TRBJ2-1; 7 nucleotides match TRBD2. This CDR3 has 15 amino acids. V lost 1 base, J lost 5 bases, and 5 bases stayed unmatched. Looked up from germline, CDR1 is SGHVS and CDR2 is FNYEAQ. The CDR3 region has the DNA TGTGCCAGCAGCTTAGGCGGGAGAAGGGACAATGAGCAGTTCTTC. It yields the protein CASSLGGRRDNEQFF.

This clonotype was observed once. This chain connects TRBV13 to TRBJ2-3, with 9 bases identical to TRBD2. CDR1 and CDR2 from the germline V gene are PRHDT and FYEKMQ (reference sequence). CDR3 length: 15 amino acids. J gave up 1 base and V 8 bases, and 7 bases lay outside the gene matches. CDR3 in DNA: TGTGCCAGCCAGCTGGCGGGAGGGGGCACAGATACGCAGTATTTT. This encodes CASQLAGGGTDTQYF.

The chain couples TRBV15 to TRBJ2-7; D is unclear. The germline V gene has CDR1 LNHNV and CDR2 YYDKDF (reference sequence). The CDR3 totals 12 residues. The V end was cut by 5 bases, the J end by 2 bases, with 7 bases between. The CDR3 loop reads CATSSDTYEQYF. The CDR3, as DNA: TGTGCCACCAGCTCGGATACCTACGAGCAGTACTTC.

The V call is TRBV29-1, the J call TRBJ1-1, with D possibly TRBD1 on 5 matching bases. Germline-derived CDR1 and CDR2 are SQVTM and ANQGSEA. The CDR3 runs 14 residues. The V gene lost 4 bases and the J gene lost 11 bases, with 23 bases spanning the gap. DNA of the CDR3: TGCAGCGTTGCCGGGGGGACCGACCCCCCGGGTGCTTTCTTT. Protein: CSVAGGTDPPGAFF.

The gene calls are TRBV2 and TRBJ1-4; 7 bases are shared with TRBD1. This CDR3 spans 15 amino acids. Germline lookup yields CDR1 SNHLY and CDR2 FYNNEI. Losses at the gene ends were 7 bases for V and 0 bases for J; bases not matched to a gene: 5. The CDR3 loop reads CASTDRAATNEKLFF. CDR3 DNA sequence: TGTGCCAGCACTGACAGGGCGGCAACTAATGAAAAACTGTTTTTT.

The chain joins TRBV28 to TRBJ2-7; tentatively, D is TRBD2 (6 bases). The V gene's germline CDR1 is MDHEN and CDR2 SYDVKM. The CDR3 sequence is 12 residues long. V was cut by 3 bases and J by 5 bases, with 8 bases left in between. CDR3: CASSFRGDEQYF. CDR3 nucleotide sequence: TGTGCCAGCAGTTTTCGCGGGGACGAGCAGTACTTC.

The chain uses TRBV28 and TRBJ2-2; the D gene is possibly TRBD1 (6 bases). The germline V and J ends were trimmed by 3 bases and 1 base, with 6 bases remaining between them. Germline V gene data show CDR1 as MDHEN and CDR2 as SYDVKM. This CDR3 comprises 14 residues. As DNA, the CDR3 is TGTGCCAGCAGTTTGACAGGGAACACCGGGGAGCTGTTTTTT. Translation: CASSLTGNTGELFF.

The rearrangement links TRBV7-4 to TRBJ2-2; TRBD2 aligns across 12 bases. Germline CDR1 and CDR2: SGHVT and SQSDAQ. The CDR3 loop spans 15 amino acids. Trimming at V came to 8 bases and at J to 4 bases, leaving 5 bases not matched to a gene. DNA of the CDR3: TGTGCCAGCGGCCTAGCGGGAGGGACCACCGGGGAGCTGTTTTTT. This codes for CASGLAGGTTGELFF. Supplemented by reference TRBV7-4 and TRBJ2-2, the full variable domain reads GAGVSQSPRYKVAKRGRDVALRCDSISGHVTLYWYRQTLGQGSEVLTYSQSDAQRDKSGRPSGRFSAERPERSVSTLKIQRTEQGDSAVYLCASGLAGGTTGELFFGEGSRLTVL.

This chain links TRBV4-3 with TRBJ2-3, with 9 bases lining up with TRBD2. The CDR3 is 18 residues long. With 0 bases clipped from V and 4 bases from J, the junction kept 11 bases outside the gene matches. CDR1 is LGHNA, CDR2 YSLEER, per germline. CDR3 sequence: CASSQDGGPAGGADTQYF. In nucleotides, the CDR3 is TGCGCCAGCAGCCAAGACGGGGGGCCGGCGGGAGGGGCAGATACGCAGTATTTT.

The chain links TRBV18 to TRBJ2-7, with 12 nucleotides matching TRBD2. V lost 2 bases to trimming and J lost 3 bases; unmatched junction nucleotides: 14. Germline values: CDR1 KGHSH, CDR2 LQKENI. The CDR3 loop spans 19 amino acids. The CDR3 reads CASSPSGETSGSSVYEQYF. CDR3 DNA: TGTGCCAGCTCACCATCGGGGGAGACTAGCGGGAGTAGTGTCTACGAGCAGTACTTC.

V usage is TRBV20-1 and J usage is TRBJ2-7; D is unresolved. Germline values: CDR1 DFQATT, CDR2 SNEGSKA (reference sequence). CDR3 length equals 12 residues. The V gene lost 6 bases and the J gene lost 3 bases, with 12 bases spanning the gap. The CDR3 loop reads CSAARTNYEQYF. In DNA form, the CDR3 reads TGCAGTGCGGCCCGGACGAACTACGAGCAGTACTTC.

In its sample, this clonotype was seen once. J is TRBJ1-5 and V is TRBV15; TRBD1 might be the D (5 bases). Trimming took 6 bases from V and 4 from J, leaving 13 bases between them. Germline assignment: CDR1 LNHNV and CDR2 YYDKDF (reference sequence). The CDR3 sequence is 14 residues long. CDR3 bases: TGTGCCACCAGTACCCAGGGTGCTAATCAGCCCCAGCATTTT. It specifies CATSTQGANQPQHF.

This clonotype was seen once. The rearrangement uses TRBV2 and TRBJ2-3; TRBD2 aligns across 7 bases. CDR1 and CDR2 from the germline V gene are SNHLY and FYNNEI. The length of the CDR3 is 12 residues. The V segment lost 3 bases and the J segment 14 bases; nucleotides outside the gene matches: 8. The DNA of the CDR3 is TGTGCCAGCAGTGATGGGAGGGCTATGGGGTATTTT. It codes for CASSDGRAMGYF.

This clonotype occurred a few times. This chain uses TRBV6-1 with TRBJ2-2; D unresolved. CDR1 and CDR2 from the germline V gene are MNHNS and SASEGT. Trimming took 4 bases from V and 6 from J, leaving 9 bases between them. This CDR3 is built from 13 residues. The CDR3 DNA reads TGTGCCAGCAGTGCGAACCCAGCCGGGGAGCTGTTTTTT. Protein product: CASSANPAGELFF.

The chain carries TRBV27 and TRBJ1-2; D might be TRBD1 (5 bases). CDR3 length: 13 amino acids. V was trimmed by 3 bases and J by 7 bases, leaving 12 bases between them. Germline loops: CDR1 MNHEY, CDR2 SMNVEV (reference sequence). In DNA form, the CDR3 reads TGTGCCAGCAGTTTCGGGGGGAATGTTGGCTACACCTTC. Amino acid sequence: CASSFGGNVGYTF.

This rearrangement joins TRBV13 to TRBJ2-2, with D tentatively TRBD2 (6 bases). CDR1 and CDR2 from the germline V gene are PRHDT and FYEKMQ (reference sequence). CDR3 length equals 16 residues. Trimming pared 4 bases from V and 1 base from J, leaving 13 bases between. The CDR3 coding sequence is TGTGCCAGCAGCTGGACTACCTCTGAGAACACCGGGGAGCTGTTTTTT. Translated: CASSWTTSENTGELFF.

The chain combines TRBV2 with TRBJ2-5; D possibly corresponds to TRBD2 (6 bases). The length of the CDR3 is 15 residues. Between the trimmed V and J ends, which lost 5 bases and 1 base, there was a span of 14 bases. Germline-derived CDR1 and CDR2 are SNHLY and FYNNEI. The CDR3 DNA follows: TGTGCCAGCAGTCCACCGGGGACTTTCCAAGAGACCCAGTACTTC. Translation gives CASSPPGTFQETQYF.

The chain combines TRBV24-1 with TRBJ2-1; D is possibly TRBD1 (6 bases). Trimming took off 2 bases at V and 10 bases at J, with 14 bases between the two ends. CDR1 and CDR2 from the germline V gene are KGHDR and SFDVKD. The CDR3 totals 14 residues. CDR3 sequence: CATSDSGVLREQFF. The CDR3 nucleotides are TGTGCCACCAGTGATTCAGGGGTCCTAAGAGAGCAGTTCTTC.